This entry lists 26 T cell receptor beta chains sequenced from one sample in a study of CXCR3-negative and CXCR3-positive naive CD8 T cells. What these receptors recognize is not known. General study points: CXCR3-positive naive cells had TRB CDR3s that were more hydrophobic than CXCR3-negative naive cells had.

In preparing the TRB cDNA libraries, 5' RACE with UMI labels was used. TCRdb reprocessed the 5' RACE reads and keeps a single row for each CDR3 protein, giving no DNA. This table holds over 100,000 distinct CDR3 sequences. Sequencing was carried out using naive CXCR3+ CD8+ T cells from blood. Indicated subset: CD45RO-CCR7+CD27+CD95- naive CD8+ T cells expressing CXCR3 (TNR3+). Receptor source: a human donor in good health. Some clones in this sample may be carry-over from other donors' samples.

The CDR3 sequence: CASSLATSREYF. The rearrangement links TRBV7-2 to TRBJ2-3. Looked up from germline, CDR1 is SGHTA and CDR2 is FQGNSA. The CDR3 runs to 12 residues.

The J gene is TRBJ2-7, the V gene TRBV3-1; TCRdb's D call of TRBD2 is untestable without DNA. The CDR3 loop spans 14 amino acids. Germline CDR1 and CDR2: LGHDT and YNNKEL (reference sequence). The CDR3 protein is CASSQVIAGDEQYF.

The V gene is TRBV2, the J gene TRBJ2-3. The CDR3 length is 14 residues. The V gene's germline CDR1 is SNHLY and CDR2 FYNNEI. CDR3 in amino acids: CASKTRSLLDTQYF.

The gene calls are TRBV2 and TRBJ2-5; TCRdb proposes TRBD2, but this gene call is untestable without DNA. CDR1 is SNHLY, CDR2 FYNNEI, per germline. CDR3 length: 13 amino acids. CDR3 protein: CASTGLDEETQYF. The variable domain in full, completed from reference TRBV2 and TRBJ2-5, reads EPEVTQTPSHQVTQMGQEVILRCVPISNHLYFYWYRQILGQKVEFLVSFYNNEISEKSEIFDDQFSVERPDGSNFTLKIRSTKLEDSAMYFCASTGLDEETQYFGPGTRLLVL.

This chain connects TRBV27 to TRBJ2-1; TCRdb lists TRBD2, though no DNA is available to test this call. CDR3 size: 14 residues. CDR1 is MNHEY and CDR2 is SMNVEV in the germline V gene (reference sequence). This chain's CDR3 is CASSSSGSINEQFF.

The chain employs TRBV7-3 and TRBJ2-7; checking the TCRdb D call of TRBD1 is not possible without DNA. The CDR3 loop spans 14 amino acids. Germline-derived CDR1 and CDR2 are SGHTA and FQGTGA. Here the CDR3 reads CASSLGDITYEQYF.

This sequence joins TRBV5-5 and TRBJ2-7. The CDR3 has 13 amino acids. In germline, CDR1 is SGHKS, CDR2 YYEKEE (reference sequence). The CDR3 reads CASSLAVPYEQYF.

The chain couples TRBV29-1 to TRBJ2-7; TCRdb's D gene call, TRBD1, goes unchecked for lack of DNA. CDR3 length: 13 amino acids. CDR1 and CDR2 from the germline V gene are SQVTM and ANQGSEA. The chain's CDR3 is CSAADRVTYEQYF.

The rearrangement links TRBV20-1 to TRBJ2-7. Germline V gives CDR1 DFQATT, CDR2 SNEGSKA (reference sequence). This CDR3 spans 13 amino acids. The CDR3 sequence: CSAQSSRNYEQYF.

V gene TRBV27 combines with J gene TRBJ2-7; TCRdb returns TRBD1, unconfirmable since there is no DNA. The CDR3 spans 15 residues. Germline CDR1 and CDR2: MNHEY and SMNVEV (reference sequence). The CDR3 sequence: CASSSIGTGVNEQYF.

The chain joins TRBV10-3 to TRBJ1-1. This CDR3 has 12 residues. Per the germline V gene, CDR1 is ENHRY and CDR2 is SYGVKD. CDR3 amino acids: CAISDGGDEAFF.

This chain links TRBV29-1 with TRBJ2-7; TCRdb outputs TRBD2, but without DNA this stays unchecked. Germline assignment: CDR1 SQVTM and CDR2 ANQGSEA. The CDR3 sequence is 13 residues long. CDR3 loop: CSVVRAETYEQYF.

The chain uses TRBV7-2 and TRBJ1-2; the D call from TCRdb, TRBD1, cannot be confirmed without DNA. This CDR3 has 15 residues. Germline CDR1 and CDR2: SGHTA and FQGNSA. CDR3 region: CASSLDFGAPYGYTF.

This chain joins TRBV28 and TRBJ1-6. The CDR3 totals 15 residues. Germline lookup yields CDR1 MDHEN and CDR2 SYDVKM. CDR3 loop: CASSLYRGENSPLHF.

The chain uses TRBV7-7 and TRBJ2-7. There are 13 residues in the CDR3. Germline CDR1 reads SSHAT; CDR2 reads FNYEAQ (reference sequence). The CDR3 reads CASSATGPYEQYF. The full variable domain, in which reference TRBV7-7 and TRBJ2-7 provide the parts outside the CDR3, is GAGVSQSPRYKVTKRGQDVTLRCDPISSHATLYWYQQALGQGPEFLTYFNYEAQPDKSGLPSDRFSAERPEGSISTLTIQRTEQRDSAMYRCASSATGPYEQYFGPGTRLTVT.

The rearrangement links TRBV5-1 to TRBJ1-2. The CDR3 sequence is 15 residues long. Germline V gives CDR1 SGHRS, CDR2 YFSETQ. This CDR3 is CASSLSQGLDYGYTF.

The genes are TRBV20-1 and TRBJ2-5; TCRdb's D call, TRBD1, is unchecked because there is no DNA. CDR3 size: 15 residues. CDR1 and CDR2 from the germline V gene are DFQATT and SNEGSKA (reference sequence). This CDR3 is CSAGDWVGPQETQYF.

The rearrangement joins TRBV29-1 to TRBJ1-5. This CDR3 region has 14 residues. From germline, CDR1 is SQVTM and CDR2 ANQGSEA. CDR3 loop: CSVEDSSSDQPQHF.

The chain has TRBV4-3 and TRBJ2-1; TCRdb outputs TRBD2, but without DNA this stays unchecked. CDR1 LGHNA and CDR2 YSLEER come from the germline V gene. The CDR3 runs to 16 residues. This CDR3 is CASSPFAGTSAGEQFF.

The V gene is TRBV29-1, the J gene TRBJ1-2. There are 11 residues in the CDR3. Germline CDR1 reads SQVTM; CDR2 reads ANQGSEA. This CDR3 is CSVAAVYGYTF.

This sequence joins TRBV6-5 and TRBJ1-2. This CDR3 spans 13 amino acids. Germline CDR1 and CDR2: MNHEY and SVGAGI. This CDR3 is CASSYSSVDGYTF.

J is TRBJ2-7 and V is TRBV28; TCRdb's D gene call, TRBD2, goes unchecked for lack of DNA. This CDR3 is 16 amino acids long. Germline lookup yields CDR1 MDHEN and CDR2 SYDVKM. CDR3 protein: CASSFRGLAVTYEQYF.

V gene TRBV15 combines with J gene TRBJ2-5; TCRdb calls TRBD1, which cannot be checked without DNA. The CDR3 loop spans 15 amino acids. The germline V gene encodes CDR1 LNHNV and CDR2 YYDKDF (reference sequence). The CDR3: CATSYGGSSLETQYF. Based on the CDR3 plus reference TRBV15 and TRBJ2-5, the full variable domain is DAMVIQNPRYQVTQFGKPVTLSCSQTLNHNVMYWYQQKSSQAPKLLFHYYDKDFNNEADTPDNFQSRRPNTSFCFLDIRSPGLGDTAMYLCATSYGGSSLETQYFGPGTRLLVL.

The V call is TRBV5-5, the J call TRBJ2-7; TCRdb reports TRBD1, a call that lacks DNA to check it against. Germline CDR1 reads SGHKS; CDR2 reads YYEKEE (reference sequence). This CDR3 has 14 amino acids. CDR3: CASSFGGITYEQYF.

The chain carries TRBV7-9 and TRBJ1-4; TCRdb's D call, TRBD1, is unchecked because there is no DNA. CDR3 length equals 15 residues. Germline V gives CDR1 SEHNR, CDR2 FQNEAQ (reference sequence). The chain's CDR3 is CASSPRTVEREKLFF.

The chain joins TRBV12-3 or TRBV12-4 to TRBJ1-3. The CDR3 has 11 amino acids. The CDR3 region is CASSSTDTIYF.